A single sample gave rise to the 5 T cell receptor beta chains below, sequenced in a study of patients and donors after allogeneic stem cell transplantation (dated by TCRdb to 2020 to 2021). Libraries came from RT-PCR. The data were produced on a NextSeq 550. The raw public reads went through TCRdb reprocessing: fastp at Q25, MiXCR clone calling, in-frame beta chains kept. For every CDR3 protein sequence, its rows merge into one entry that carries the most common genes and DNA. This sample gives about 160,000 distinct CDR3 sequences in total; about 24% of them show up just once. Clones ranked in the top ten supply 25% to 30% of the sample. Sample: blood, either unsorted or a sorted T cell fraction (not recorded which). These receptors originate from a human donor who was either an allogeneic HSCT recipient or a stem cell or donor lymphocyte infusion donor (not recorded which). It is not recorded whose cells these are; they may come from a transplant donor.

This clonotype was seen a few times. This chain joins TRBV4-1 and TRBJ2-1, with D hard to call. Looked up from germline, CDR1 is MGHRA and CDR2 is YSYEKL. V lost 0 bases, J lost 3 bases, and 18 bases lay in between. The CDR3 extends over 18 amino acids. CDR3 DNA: TGCGCCAGCAGCCAAGATCCCCCCAGGCTAGTAGTCTACAATGAGCAGTTCTTC. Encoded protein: CASSQDPPRLVVYNEQFF.

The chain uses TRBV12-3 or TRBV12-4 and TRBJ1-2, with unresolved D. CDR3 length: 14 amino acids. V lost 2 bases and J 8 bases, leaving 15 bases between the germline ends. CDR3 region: CASSLSSGGGGYTF. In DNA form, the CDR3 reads TGTGCCAGCAGTTTATCCTCGGGAGGCGGGGGCTACACCTTC.

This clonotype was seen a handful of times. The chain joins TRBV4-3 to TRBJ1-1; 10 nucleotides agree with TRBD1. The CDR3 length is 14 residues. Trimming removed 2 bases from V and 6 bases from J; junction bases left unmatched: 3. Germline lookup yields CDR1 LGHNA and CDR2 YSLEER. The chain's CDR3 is CASSQIDRGPEAFF. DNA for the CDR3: TGCGCCAGCAGCCAAATAGACAGGGGGCCTGAAGCTTTCTTT.

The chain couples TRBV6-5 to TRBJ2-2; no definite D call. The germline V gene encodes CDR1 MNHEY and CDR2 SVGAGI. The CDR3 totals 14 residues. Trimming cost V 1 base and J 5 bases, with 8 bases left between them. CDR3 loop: CASSYFRYTGELFF. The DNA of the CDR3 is TGTGCCAGCAGTTACTTCCGATATACCGGGGAGCTGTTTTTT.

For the CDR3, the DNA is TGTGCCAGCAGTTTAGGTGACTTAACCTACAATGAGCAGTTCTTC. Its translation: CASSLGDLTYNEQFF. The V and J genes are TRBV28 and TRBJ2-1, with D uncertain. V gave up 2 bases and J gave up 2 bases, with 10 bases separating them. The germline CDR1 and CDR2 sequences are MDHEN and SYDVKM. The CDR3 is made up of 15 amino acids.